One sample yielded the 24 T cell receptor beta chains listed below, sequenced in a study of blood T cells in healthy people across ages. With a J-beta primer mix and a sample-barcoded 5' primer, a second PCR ran about 6 to 11 cycles. TCRdb processed the 5' RACE reads anew with MiXCR; each CDR3 protein has one entry. This table holds around 580,000 distinct CDR3 sequences, around 50% found once. What was sequenced was blood. The source of these receptors is an elderly man in good health.

This clonotype appeared many times. The chain couples TRBV6-5 to TRBJ1-5; possibly TRBD1 for D (5 bases). The germline V gene has CDR1 MNHEY and CDR2 SVGAGI. This CDR3 has 15 residues. V shed 5 bases and J shed 3 bases, with 14 bases lying between them. The CDR3 here is CASSLRDGYNQPQHF. The CDR3, as DNA: TGTGCCAGCAGTCTCCGGGACGGCTACAATCAGCCCCAGCATTTT.

The rearrangement links TRBV6-6 to TRBJ2-3, with D tentatively TRBD1 (6 bases). Germline values: CDR1 MNHNY, CDR2 SVGAGI (reference sequence). The V end was cut by 7 bases, the J end by 0 bases, with 11 bases between. The CDR3 has 14 residues. As DNA, the CDR3 is TGTGCCAGCACCGGACAGATAAGCACAGATACGCAGTATTTT. Translation gives CASTGQISTDTQYF.

This clonotype was recorded many times. The rearrangement links TRBV6-6 to TRBJ2-3; D gene ambiguous. The V gene lost 0 bases and the J gene lost 0 bases, with 4 bases spanning the gap. Germline CDR1 is MNHNY and CDR2 is SVGAGI (reference sequence). The CDR3 is made up of 14 amino acids. In DNA form, the CDR3 reads TGTGCCAGCAGTTACTCAGGAAGCACAGATACGCAGTATTTT. Its protein product is CASSYSGSTDTQYF.

The CDR3 protein is CASSPEGGGEKLFF. The DNA for the CDR3 is TGCGCCAGCAGCCCGGAGGGAGGCGGCGAAAAACTGTTTTTT. This chain joins TRBV5-1 and TRBJ1-4; D is unresolved. Trimming shortened V by 4 bases and J by 8 bases, and 15 bases separated the two germline ends. This CDR3 region has 14 residues. Germline CDR1 SGHRS, CDR2 YFSETQ.

The V call is TRBV6-5, the J call TRBJ1-5, with a tentative D call TRBD1 (5 bases). CDR1 and CDR2 (germline): MNHEY, SVGAGI. This CDR3 has 16 residues. V lost 8 bases to trimming and J lost 5 bases, with 22 bases between them. DNA for the CDR3: TGTGCCAGCTCCCGGCTCGTGAGGGGCGCCTATCAGCCCCAGCATTTT. Translated, it gives CASSRLVRGAYQPQHF.

The genes are TRBV6-2 or TRBV6-3 and TRBJ2-1, with TRBD2 matching over 8 bases. CDR1 and CDR2 (germline): MNHEY, SVGEGT. V was pared by 6 bases and J by 15 bases, with 13 bases of the junction left unmatched. The CDR3 length is 13 residues. CDR3: CASRGPTSEVLFF. DNA of the CDR3: TGTGCCAGCAGGGGACCGACTAGCGAGGTTCTGTTCTTC.

There are a few counts of this clonotype. This chain connects TRBV27 to TRBJ2-7, with a weak D call TRBD1 (6 bases). The CDR3 covers 12 residues. Germline V gene data show CDR1 as MNHEY and CDR2 as SMNVEV (reference sequence). V was pared by 2 bases and J by 6 bases, with 8 bases between. This chain's CDR3 is CASSLGQSEQYF. CDR3 coding DNA: TGTGCCAGCAGTTTAGGACAGTCCGAGCAGTACTTC.

This clonotype came up once. The chain carries TRBV30 and TRBJ2-2, with D unresolved. The CDR3 contains 11 residues. Between the trimmed V and J ends, which lost 4 bases and 7 bases, there was a span of 7 bases. Germline-derived CDR1 and CDR2 are GTSNPN and SVGIG (reference sequence). CDR3 in amino acids: CAWNTNGELFF. The CDR3 DNA follows: TGTGCCTGGAATACGAACGGGGAGCTGTTTTTT.

V usage is TRBV20-1 and J usage is TRBJ2-4; 9 bases are a match to TRBD2. The V segment lost 5 bases and the J segment 0 bases; nucleotides outside the gene matches: 17. The CDR3 consists of 19 residues. From germline, CDR1 is DFQATT and CDR2 SNEGSKA (reference sequence). CDR3 sequence (DNA): TGCAGTGCTTACACCGGGACTAGCTCTACGTATTTAGCCAAAAACATTCAGTACTTC. Encoded protein: CSAYTGTSSTYLAKNIQYF.

The chain joins TRBV9 to TRBJ2-7; D perhaps matches TRBD1 (6 bases). The end of the DNA aligns better with TRBJ2-4, so the J call may be wrong. Germline CDR1 and CDR2: SGDLS and YYNGEE. CDR3 length equals 15 residues. The CDR3 sequence is CASSVGTLPRDIQYF. The CDR3 DNA reads TGTGCCAGCAGCGTCGGGACACTACCGAGGGACATTCAGTACTTC.

This clonotype showed up just a few times. A much more abundant neighbour one base away suggests this may be a read error. The genes are TRBV6-6 and TRBJ2-7; the D is unclear. Germline CDR1 reads MNHNY; CDR2 reads SVGAGI (reference sequence). Trimming cost V 4 bases and J 1 base, with 11 bases left between them. The CDR3 length is 14 residues. The CDR3 DNA follows: TGTGCCAGCAGTTTCTGGGGTAGATCCTACGAGCAGTACTTC. This encodes CASSFWGRSYEQYF.

Many counts were recorded for this clonotype. This chain joins TRBV6-5 and TRBJ2-7, with D hard to call. V lost 6 bases and J lost 2, with 8 bases in between. This CDR3 has 12 residues. The germline V gene encodes CDR1 MNHEY and CDR2 SVGAGI. CDR3 nucleotides: TGTGCCAGCAGCGGGCGGCCCTACGAGCAGTACTTC. Translated, it gives CASSGRPYEQYF.

The chain carries TRBV7-2 and TRBJ2-7, with D tentatively TRBD2 (6 bases). The V gene's germline CDR1 is SGHTA and CDR2 FQGNSA. V was shortened by 1 base and J by 3 bases, with 13 bases between the two germline ends. The length of the CDR3 is 15 residues. CDR3 nucleotides: TGTGCCAGCAGCTTAGTTGGAGGGAACAACTACGAGCAGTACTTC. It is translated as CASSLVGGNNYEQYF.

The CDR3 loop is CSARRDRSGDGYTF. The CDR3 coding sequence is TGCAGTGCTAGAAGGGACAGGAGTGGGGACGGCTACACCTTC. V and J are TRBV20-1 and TRBJ1-2; 8 bases map to TRBD1. Trimming cost V 2 bases and J 8 bases; bases outside gene matches: 10. Germline V CDR1 and CDR2: DFQATT, SNEGSKA (reference sequence). The CDR3 runs 14 residues.

This clonotype was counted ten times or more. The chain is built from TRBV6-6 and TRBJ2-6; D gene unclear. CDR1 MNHNY and CDR2 SVGAGI come from the germline V gene (reference sequence). The CDR3 contains 14 residues. V lost 7 bases to trimming and J lost 0 bases, with 7 bases between them. The CDR3 loop is CASIGSSGANVLTF. The CDR3 nucleotides read TGTGCCAGCATCGGAAGCTCTGGGGCCAACGTCCTGACTTTC.

The J gene is TRBJ2-7, the V gene TRBV5-1; TRBD1 might be the D (5 bases). The germline CDR1 and CDR2 sequences are SGHRS and YFSETQ. The CDR3 totals 15 residues. Trimming shortened V by 4 bases and J by 1 base, and 15 bases separated the two germline ends. CDR3 nucleotides: TGCGCCAGCAGCAGGGATAGGGGTTTTTCCTACGAGCAGTACTTC. Amino acids: CASSRDRGFSYEQYF.

The J gene is TRBJ2-7, the V gene TRBV24-1; D is ambiguous. The assigned J gene may be wrong: the sequence end matches TRBJ2-4 better. The CDR3 extends over 16 amino acids. Germline V lookup: CDR1 KGHDR, CDR2 SFDVKD. CDR3: CATSDPLAESGNIQYF. CDR3 nucleotide sequence: TGTGCCACCAGTGACCCCCTGGCGGAGAGTGGGAACATTCAGTACTTC.

The chain uses TRBV7-9 and TRBJ2-5; D tentatively reads TRBD1 or TRBD2 (5 bases each). This CDR3 comprises 18 residues. Germline V lookup: CDR1 SEHNR, CDR2 FQNEAQ (reference sequence). Trimming left V 0 bases short and J 2 bases short, with 19 bases between. CDR3 DNA: TGTGCCAGCAGCTTAGCTCCCAGCCACGGGACCCTTCAAGAGACCCAGTACTTC. Translating it yields CASSLAPSHGTLQETQYF.

The V and J genes are TRBV5-1 and TRBJ1-2, with a tentative D call TRBD1 (5 bases). V dropped 5 bases and J dropped 4 bases, with 18 bases sitting between them. CDR3 length: 15 residues. Germline loops: CDR1 SGHRS, CDR2 YFSETQ. The CDR3 sequence is CASRAVPGASYGYTF. The CDR3 nucleotides read TGCGCCAGCAGAGCCGTTCCCGGGGCAAGCTATGGCTACACCTTC.

Remarks on this clonotype: The junction and the germline gene differ at one end; a read error may be behind it. The V and J genes are TRBV5-5 and TRBJ2-1, with a tentative D call TRBD2 (6 bases). CDR1 is SGHKS and CDR2 is YYEKEE in the germline V gene (reference sequence). CDR3 length: 16 amino acids. The CDR3 coding sequence is TGTGCCAGCAGCAGATTAGCGGCGAGCTCCTACAAGGAGCAGTTCTTC. Translation gives CASSRLAASSYKEQFF.

This clonotype has only a few counts. The chain combines TRBV6-5 with TRBJ2-2, with no clear D. The germline V gene encodes CDR1 MNHEY and CDR2 SVGAGI. With 9 bases removed from V and 4 bases from J, the gap between germline ends came to 6 bases. The CDR3 extends over 11 amino acids. The CDR3 DNA reads as TGTGCCAGTACAGTCACCGGGGAGCTGTTTTTT. Amino acids: CASTVTGELFF.

This clonotype was seen ten or more times. The chain combines TRBV6-6 with TRBJ2-7, with D tentatively TRBD2 (6 bases). Per germline, CDR1 MNHNY and CDR2 SVGAGI (reference sequence). Trimming shortened V by 6 bases and J by 3 bases, and 18 bases separated the two germline ends. The CDR3 length is 15 residues. CDR3 DNA: TGTGCCAGCAGCCCCTACGGGACTGAATACTACGAGCAGTACTTC. Protein product: CASSPYGTEYYEQYF.

The V and J genes are TRBV24-1 and TRBJ2-3; possibly TRBD1 or TRBD2 for D (5 bases each). The germline gives CDR1 KGHDR, CDR2 SFDVKD. This CDR3 has 12 amino acids. V gave up 9 bases and J gave up 2 bases, with 8 bases separating them. CDR3 amino acids: CATRGVTDTQYF. For the CDR3, the DNA is TGTGCCACCCGGGGCGTCACAGATACGCAGTATTTT.

The chain has TRBV20-1 and TRBJ2-7; possible D gene TRBD2, 5 bases. The CDR3 runs to 14 residues. Germline assignment: CDR1 DFQATT and CDR2 SNEGSKA (reference sequence). Trimming took off 5 bases at V and 2 bases at J, with 16 bases between the two ends. The CDR3 loop reads CSARPDVATYEQYF. CDR3 bases: TGCAGTGCTCGACCGGACGTAGCGACCTACGAGCAGTACTTC.